These 23 T cell receptor beta chains originate from one sample sequenced in a study of blood T cell repertoires in COVID-19. Sequencing used immunoSEQ multiplex PCR; TCRdb keeps in-frame clones, though not all of them. The table lists approximately 210,000 clones, about 89% of them singletons, with 4% to 5.5% in the top ten. Sequencing was carried out using peripheral blood. The receptor set was obtained from a woman between 35 and 50 years old with acute or convalescent COVID-19.

The sample holds many counts of this clone. The chain carries TRBV6-4 and TRBJ2-1; 8 nucleotides agree with TRBD2. Germline CDR1 and CDR2: MRHNA and SNTAGT. The junction had 10 bases not matched to a gene; V was cut back by 5 bases and J by 7 bases. The CDR3 runs to 15 residues. For the CDR3, the DNA is TGTGCCAGCAGTAGCCGTGCCGGGACTAGTAATGAGCAGTTCTTC. It yields the protein CASSSRAGTSNEQFF.

This sequence joins TRBV21-1 and TRBJ2-3; the listed D gene, TRBD1, was not tested against the DNA. TRBV21-1 represents a pseudogene. This CDR3 region has 15 residues. In nucleotides, the CDR3 is TGTGCCAGCAGCAAATGGACAGGGTCGCCAGATACGCAGTATTTT. Amino acid sequence: CASSKWTGSPDTQYF.

The CDR3 sequence: CASSYSSRQGSYTF. Written as DNA, the CDR3 is TGTGCCAGCAGTTACTCCTCTCGACAGGGCAGCTACACCTTC. This chain links TRBV6-5 with TRBJ1-2; TRBD1 matches 7 bases. CDR1 is MNHEY, CDR2 SVGAGI, per germline. Losses at the gene ends were 0 bases for V and 9 bases for J; bases not matched to a gene: 7. The CDR3 is 14 residues long.

This clone was found once. The gene calls are TRBV27 and TRBJ1-1; perhaps TRBD1 as D (6 bases). Trimming cost V 8 bases and J 3 bases, with 13 bases left between them. From germline, CDR1 is MNHEY and CDR2 SMNVEV (reference sequence). The length of the CDR3 is 13 residues. The CDR3 DNA reads TGTGCCAGCTGTTCTCCAGGGGACACTGAAGCTTTCTTT. Translating it yields CASCSPGDTEAFF.

The gene calls are TRBV18 and TRBJ2-3; maybe TRBD1 (6 bases). This CDR3 comprises 16 residues. Germline loops: CDR1 KGHSH, CDR2 LQKENI. The V end lost 3 bases, the J end lost 0 bases, and 13 bases lay between the germline ends. CDR3 sequence: CASSPRTAGSTDTQYF. CDR3 DNA: TGTGCCAGCTCACCCCGGACAGCCGGTAGCACAGATACGCAGTATTTT.

The V call is TRBV10-1, the J call TRBJ1-6, with a weak D call TRBD1 (6 bases). The CDR3 loop spans 13 amino acids. CDR1 is WNHNN and CDR2 is SYGVQD in the germline V gene (reference sequence). V was trimmed by 3 bases and J by 6 bases, leaving 6 bases between them. For the CDR3, the DNA is TGCGCCAGCAGTGAAGGGGGTAATTCACCCCTCCACTTT. This encodes CASSEGGNSPLHF.

The rearrangement joins TRBV5-8 to TRBJ1-2; 8 positions match TRBD1. This CDR3 has 15 amino acids. V lost 2 bases, J lost 3 bases, and 6 bases stayed unmatched. Germline V gene data show CDR1 as SGHTS and CDR2 as YDEGEE. This CDR3 is CASSFDHRGDYGYTF. The CDR3 bases are TGTGCCAGCAGCTTTGATCACAGGGGGGACTATGGCTACACCTTC. Full variable domain (missing parts from reference TRBV5-8 and TRBJ1-2): EAGVTQSPTHLIKTRGQQATLRCSPISGHTSVYWYQQALGLGLQFLLWYDEGEERNRGNFPPRFSGRQFPNYSSELNVNALELEDSALYLCASSFDHRGDYGYTFGSGTRLTVV.

This chain joins TRBV6-5 and TRBJ1-5, with 9 bases aligning to TRBD1. V trimming: 8 bases; J trimming: 3 bases; junction bases outside the gene matches: 2. The CDR3 is 13 residues long. Germline values: CDR1 MNHEY, CDR2 SVGAGI. The CDR3 coding sequence is TGTGCCAGCCGGACAGGGGACAATCAGCCCCAGCATTTT. This sequence encodes CASRTGDNQPQHF.

The chain links TRBV7-7 to TRBJ2-3; the match to TRBD2 covers 10 bases. Trimming at V came to 5 bases and at J to 2 bases, leaving 4 bases not matched to a gene. Germline-derived CDR1 and CDR2 are SSHAT and FNYEAQ (reference sequence). The CDR3 totals 15 residues. For the CDR3, the DNA is TGTGCCAGCAGCCTCGGACTAGCGGCCACAGATACGCAGTATTTT. Residues: CASSLGLAATDTQYF.

This clone was counted once. The chain combines TRBV4-1 with TRBJ2-7; 9 bases agree with TRBD2. The junction had 10 bases not matched to a gene; V was cut back by 3 bases and J by 4 bases. From germline, CDR1 is MGHRA and CDR2 YSYEKL. CDR3 length: 16 amino acids. CDR3 sequence reads: CASSHAISGGTYEQYV. Written as DNA, the CDR3 is TGCGCCAGCAGCCACGCGATTAGCGGGGGCACTTACGAGCAGTACGTC.

In this sample, this clone turned up once. V gene TRBV5-4 combines with J gene TRBJ1-1; 8 bases align to TRBD1. The ends lost 0 bases at V and 3 bases at J; junction bases unmatched: 16. This CDR3 has 19 amino acids. Germline assignment: CDR1 SGHNT and CDR2 YYREEE (reference sequence). The CDR3: CASSLGAGQGLGSDTEAFF. CDR3 DNA sequence: TGTGCCAGCAGCTTGGGAGCTGGACAGGGTCTAGGATCGGACACTGAAGCTTTCTTT.

The J gene is TRBJ1-1, the V gene TRBV10-1; D remains unclear. Germline CDR1 WNHNN, CDR2 SYGVQD (reference sequence). V shed 3 bases and J shed 4 bases, with 27 bases lying between them. This CDR3 has 19 residues. CDR3 coding DNA: TGCGCCAGCAGTGACGTACTTCCCCCCCCTTGGAGGGTCGGCACTGAAGCTTTCTTT. Translated, it gives CASSDVLPPPWRVGTEAFF.

V gene TRBV7-7 combines with J gene TRBJ2-3; TRBD2 matches at 15 bases. Losses at the gene ends were 4 bases for V and 3 bases for J; bases not matched to a gene: 5. This CDR3 spans 17 amino acids. In germline, CDR1 is SSHAT, CDR2 FNYEAQ (reference sequence). The CDR3 region is CASSSGLAGGATDTQYF. The DNA for the CDR3 is TGTGCCAGCAGCTCCGGACTAGCGGGGGGGGCTACAGATACGCAGTATTTT.

The chain recombines TRBV6-5 with TRBJ1-2; tentative D call: TRBD1 (6 bases). The V end was cut by 5 bases, the J end by 4 bases, with 14 bases between. The CDR3 consists of 14 residues. The germline CDR1 and CDR2 sequences are MNHEY and SVGAGI. The CDR3 DNA reads as TGTGCCAGCAGTCGTACAGGGTTGACCTATGGCTACACCTTC. It specifies CASSRTGLTYGYTF.

The genes are TRBV20-1 and TRBJ1-5; TRBD1 matches 7 bases. The length of the CDR3 is 15 residues. V lost 3 bases to trimming and J lost 2 bases; unmatched junction nucleotides: 7. In germline, CDR1 is DFQATT, CDR2 SNEGSKA (reference sequence). The CDR3 sequence: CSASQRTGGNQPQHF. CDR3 nucleotide sequence: TGCAGTGCTAGTCAAAGGACAGGAGGCAATCAGCCCCAGCATTTT.

The CDR3 region is CASSLSPLAGVDTQYF. CDR3 DNA: TGTGCCAGCAGTTTATCCCCCCTAGCGGGGGTAGATACGCAGTATTTT. The chain uses TRBV27 and TRBJ2-3, with 10 bases aligning to TRBD2. Trimming took 0 bases from V and 5 from J; bases not matched to a gene: 5. Germline V gene lookup returns CDR1 MNHEY and CDR2 SMNVEV (reference sequence). The CDR3 runs 16 residues.

V usage is TRBV7-6 and J usage is TRBJ2-4; D might be TRBD1 (6 bases). Germline V gene sequence: CDR1 SGHVS, CDR2 FNYEAQ. V was clipped by 5 bases and J by 1 base, with 18 bases between them. The CDR3 extends over 17 amino acids. The CDR3 loop is CASSASPGAQAKNIQYF. The CDR3 coding sequence is TGTGCCAGCAGCGCGAGCCCAGGGGCGCAGGCCAAAAACATTCAGTACTTC.

This chain uses TRBV9 with TRBJ2-5; possible D gene TRBD2, 6 bases. The germline V and J ends were trimmed by 2 bases and 2 bases, with 16 bases remaining between them. In germline, CDR1 is SGDLS, CDR2 YYNGEE. The CDR3 has 16 amino acids. The CDR3 nucleotides are TGTGCCAGCAGCGTTGCGGGGTCTGGGGGACAAGAGACCCAGTACTTC. Protein sequence: CASSVAGSGGQETQYF.

This clone was counted a few times. V is TRBV3-1 (or the pseudogene TRBV3-2) and J is TRBJ2-1; 7 positions match TRBD2. J gave up 7 bases and V 4 bases, and 13 bases lay outside the gene matches. The CDR3 is 16 amino acids. The V gene's germline CDR1 is LGHDT and CDR2 YNNKEL (reference sequence). CDR3 DNA: TGTGCCAGCAGCCGAAGCGGGGCCTCCCCGGGGAATGAGCAGTTCTTC. Protein product: CASSRSGASPGNEQFF.

The rearrangement joins TRBV3-1 (or the pseudogene TRBV3-2) to TRBJ1-3; 7 bases line up with TRBD1. CDR1 LGHDT and CDR2 YNNKEL come from the germline V gene (reference sequence). The J segment lost 0 bases and the V segment lost 5 bases, leaving 7 bases of the junction unmatched. The CDR3 extends over 16 amino acids. The CDR3 region is CASSFQGGSSGNTIYF. The CDR3 region has the DNA TGTGCCAGCAGCTTCCAGGGGGGTTCCTCTGGAAACACCATATATTTT.

V usage is TRBV5-4 and J usage is TRBJ2-3; the match to TRBD2 covers 11 bases. Germline-derived CDR1 and CDR2 are SGHNT and YYREEE (reference sequence). Trimming took 4 bases from V and 4 from J; bases not matched to a gene: 8. The CDR3 runs to 16 residues. DNA of the CDR3: TGTGCCAGCAGCCCGCCTAGCGGGGGGCTTGCAGATACGCAGTATTTT. It yields the protein CASSPPSGGLADTQYF.

This clone was seen just once. The chain recombines TRBV11-2 with TRBJ1-1; D might be TRBD1 (5 bases). Trimming stripped 9 bases from V and 1 base from J, with 12 bases between. The CDR3 runs to 13 residues. Germline-derived CDR1 and CDR2 are SGHAT and FQNNGV. The CDR3 DNA reads TGTGCCAGTGGGCCCGGGGGGAACACTGAAGCTTTCTTT. This translates into CASGPGGNTEAFF.

V gene TRBV30 combines with J gene TRBJ2-7, with 15 bases identical to TRBD2. V dropped 2 bases and J dropped 2; count of bases not matched to a gene: 10. CDR3 length: 18 amino acids. Germline V gives CDR1 GTSNPN, CDR2 SVGIG (reference sequence). CDR3 bases: TGTGCCTGGAGTCTACCACTGGGACTAGCGGGGGGAACCTACGAGCAGTACGTC. Translating it yields CAWSLPLGLAGGTYEQYV.